The rows below give T cell receptor beta chains drawn from one sample of a study of cytomegalovirus exposure and HLA in healthy donors. Repertoires were generated with immunoSEQ multiplex PCR, while TCRdb's copy carries only in-frame clones and drops some. Seen here are about 120,000 clones, roughly 9% observed once, and the top ten hold 5.5% to 7.5%. The material sequenced was PBMCs. The receptors derive from a woman aged 40 to 49 in good health and CMV-seropositive. Both conserved end residues are part of each CDR3. Each record gives: D gene, clone size, V gene, J gene, CDR3 protein, CDR3 DNA. A D gene is named only where the DNA matches it firmly. Expanded clones are given a class, and other clones once, few, many or no size at all.

d_gene: .; abundance: .; v_gene: TRBV5-4; j_gene: TRBJ2-3; CDR3aa: CASRDGGPSTDTQYF; CDR3nt: TGTGCCAGTCGGGACGGGGGGCCTAGCACAGATACGCAGTATTTT
d_gene: .; abundance: few; v_gene: TRBV11-2; j_gene: TRBJ1-4; CDR3aa: CASSLVRAVNEKLFF; CDR3nt: TGTGCCAGCAGCTTAGTCAGGGCGGTTAATGAAAAACTGTTTTTT
d_gene: .; abundance: .; v_gene: TRBV18; j_gene: TRBJ1-4; CDR3aa: CASSPDSREKLFF; CDR3nt: TGTGCCAGCTCACCGGACAGTAGGGAAAAACTGTTTTTT
d_gene: .; abundance: .; v_gene: TRBV5-1; j_gene: TRBJ1-1; CDR3aa: CASSWRGGSTEAFF; CDR3nt: TGCGCCAGCAGCTGGAGGGGGGGCAGCACTGAAGCTTTCTTT
d_gene: TRBD1; abundance: few; v_gene: TRBV10-2; j_gene: TRBJ1-1; CDR3aa: CASSPRDRVLMNTEAFF; CDR3nt: TGCGCCAGCAGCCCCCGGGACAGGGTTCTTATGAACACTGAAGCTTTCTTT
d_gene: .; abundance: few; v_gene: TRBV30; j_gene: TRBJ1-1; CDR3aa: CAWRSRAGGTEAFF; CDR3nt: TGTGCCTGGAGAAGTAGGGCCGGGGGCACTGAAGCTTTCTTT
d_gene: TRBD2; abundance: .; v_gene: TRBV7-3; j_gene: TRBJ2-4; CDR3aa: CASSLELAGGPNIQYF; CDR3nt: TGTGCCAGCAGCTTAGAGCTAGCGGGGGGGCCGAACATTCAGTACTTC
d_gene: TRBD1; abundance: .; v_gene: TRBV5-1; j_gene: TRBJ1-1; CDR3aa: CASSRGQGTEAFF; CDR3nt: TGCGCCAGCAGCCGGGGACAGGGGACTGAAGCTTTCTTT
d_gene: .; abundance: .; v_gene: TRBV7-6; j_gene: TRBJ2-5; CDR3aa: CASSLSGMEQETQYF; CDR3nt: TGTGCCAGCAGCTTATCAGGGATGGAGCAAGAGACCCAGTACTTC
d_gene: .; abundance: .; v_gene: TRBV5-6; j_gene: TRBJ1-5; CDR3aa: CASSISLRNQPQHF; CDR3nt: TGTGCCAGCAGCATCAGTCTCCGCAATCAGCCCCAGCATTTT
d_gene: TRBD1; abundance: .; v_gene: TRBV27; j_gene: TRBJ2-7; CDR3aa: CASSSWTGGGQEQYF; CDR3nt: TGTGCCAGCAGTTCATGGACAGGGGGCGGTCAAGAGCAGTACTTC
d_gene: TRBD1; abundance: .; v_gene: TRBV5-1; j_gene: TRBJ1-1; CDR3aa: CASSFRQGAGGTEAFF; CDR3nt: TGCGCCAGCAGCTTTAGACAGGGGGCAGGTGGCACTGAAGCTTTCTTT
d_gene: TRBD1; abundance: .; v_gene: TRBV27; j_gene: TRBJ1-1; CDR3aa: CASSLYFRGSVEAFF; CDR3nt: TGTGCCAGCAGTTTATATTTCAGGGGGTCCGTTGAAGCTTTCTTT
d_gene: .; abundance: few; v_gene: TRBV19; j_gene: TRBJ1-1; CDR3aa: CASSIDSPLLWSLGGNTEAFF; CDR3nt: TGTGCCAGTAGTATAGATAGCCCCTTGTTGTGGAGCCTGGGGGGTAACACTGAAGCTTTCTTT
d_gene: .; abundance: many; v_gene: TRBV4-1; j_gene: TRBJ1-1; CDR3aa: CASRLHRANTEAFF; CDR3nt: TGCGCCAGCAGACTCCACAGGGCGAACACTGAAGCTTTCTTT
d_gene: TRBD1; abundance: .; v_gene: TRBV7-9; j_gene: TRBJ1-2; CDR3aa: CASSLAYRTGDGYTF; CDR3nt: TGTGCCAGCAGCTTAGCGTACAGGACAGGGGACGGCTACACCTTC
d_gene: TRBD1; abundance: .; v_gene: TRBV14; j_gene: TRBJ2-3; CDR3aa: CASSQERGRGKSDTQYF; CDR3nt: TGTGCCAGCAGCCAGGAACGCGGCAGGGGGAAATCAGATACGCAGTATTTT
d_gene: .; abundance: .; v_gene: TRBV4-2; j_gene: TRBJ2-3; CDR3aa: CASSLSGSLGTDTQYF; CDR3nt: TGTGCCAGCAGCCTAAGTGGCAGTCTTGGCACAGATACGCAGTATTTT
d_gene: TRBD2; abundance: .; v_gene: TRBV7-9; j_gene: TRBJ2-2; CDR3aa: CASSSVLGGRKNTGELFF; CDR3nt: TGTGCCAGCAGCTCTGTCCTGGGGGGGAGAAAGAACACCGGGGAGCTGTTTTTT
d_gene: .; abundance: .; v_gene: TRBV6-1; j_gene: TRBJ1-1; CDR3aa: CASSADRNTEAFF; CDR3nt: TGTGCCAGCAGCGCCGACAGGAACACTGAAGCTTTCTTT
d_gene: .; abundance: few; v_gene: TRBV5-6; j_gene: TRBJ1-1; CDR3aa: CASSLVGQYTAFF; CDR3nt: TGTGCCAGCAGCTTGGTTGGACAGTATACGGCTTTCTTT
d_gene: .; abundance: .; v_gene: TRBV7-9; j_gene: TRBJ2-7; CDR3aa: CASSSGSSRSEQYF; CDR3nt: TGTGCCAGCAGCTCGGGGTCCTCCCGGTCCGAGCAGTACTTC
d_gene: TRBD1; abundance: few; v_gene: TRBV7-7; j_gene: TRBJ2-1; CDR3aa: CASSLDYRGNEQFF; CDR3nt: TGTGCCAGCAGCTTAGACTACAGGGGGAATGAGCAGTTCTTC
d_gene: TRBD1; abundance: few; v_gene: TRBV28; j_gene: TRBJ1-2; CDR3aa: CASSLSTGARTYYGYTF; CDR3nt: TGTGCCAGCAGTCTCAGCACAGGGGCACGAACCTACTATGGCTACACCTTC
d_gene: TRBD1; abundance: .; v_gene: TRBV6-6; j_gene: TRBJ2-1; CDR3aa: CASSYRGQGEQFF; CDR3nt: TGTGCCAGCAGTTACAGGGGGCAGGGTGAGCAGTTCTTC
d_gene: TRBD1; abundance: .; v_gene: TRBV5-1; j_gene: TRBJ1-1; CDR3aa: CASQGQGNTEAFF; CDR3nt: TGCGCCAGCCAGGGACAGGGGAACACTGAAGCTTTCTTT
d_gene: .; abundance: .; v_gene: TRBV7-9; j_gene: TRBJ1-5; CDR3aa: CASSLGAGLNQPQHF; CDR3nt: TGTGCCAGCAGCTTAGGGGCAGGACTCAATCAGCCCCAGCATTTT
d_gene: .; abundance: .; v_gene: TRBV6-1; j_gene: TRBJ1-2; CDR3aa: CASSPRGAANYGYTF; CDR3nt: TGTGCCAGCAGTCCTCGTGGGGCCGCTAACTATGGCTACACCTTC
d_gene: .; abundance: .; v_gene: TRBV7-9; j_gene: TRBJ2-5; CDR3aa: CASSLAEQGREQYF; CDR3nt: TGTGCCAGCAGCTTAGCGGAACAGGGTCGTGAGCAGTACTTC
d_gene: .; abundance: .; v_gene: TRBV18; j_gene: TRBJ2-3; CDR3aa: CASSPQGGAATDTQYF; CDR3nt: TGTGCCAGCTCACCGCAAGGGGGGGCAGCCACAGATACGCAGTATTTT
d_gene: .; abundance: few; v_gene: TRBV5-6; j_gene: TRBJ2-1; CDR3aa: CASSLALGVMGNEQFF; CDR3nt: TGTGCCAGCAGCTTGGCCTTAGGGGTAATGGGCAATGAGCAGTTCTTC
d_gene: TRBD2; abundance: .; v_gene: TRBV5-8; j_gene: TRBJ2-3; CDR3aa: CASSLTTSGGGGDTQYF; CDR3nt: TGTGCCAGCAGCTTGACGACTAGCGGGGGGGGTGGAGATACGCAGTATTTT
d_gene: .; abundance: few; v_gene: TRBV5-1; j_gene: TRBJ2-2; CDR3aa: CASSFLQGPNTGELFF; CDR3nt: TGCGCCAGCAGCTTCTTACAGGGACCGAACACCGGGGAGCTGTTTTTT
d_gene: TRBD1; abundance: few; v_gene: TRBV28; j_gene: TRBJ2-3; CDR3aa: CASTSGGQGRDTQYF; CDR3nt: TGTGCCAGCACCTCTGGGGGACAGGGACGAGATACGCAGTATTTT
d_gene: TRBD1; abundance: few; v_gene: TRBV5-4; j_gene: TRBJ1-4; CDR3aa: CASSLGQGWGKEKLFF; CDR3nt: TGTGCCAGCAGCTTAGGACAGGGCTGGGGTAAAGAAAAACTGTTTTTT
d_gene: .; abundance: .; v_gene: TRBV5-1; j_gene: TRBJ1-2; CDR3aa: CASSPTGRGFYGYTF; CDR3nt: TGCGCCAGCAGCCCCACGGGGAGGGGATTTTATGGCTACACCTTC
d_gene: TRBD1; abundance: few; v_gene: TRBV19; j_gene: TRBJ1-2; CDR3aa: CASSIKGQGTFYTF; CDR3nt: TGTGCCAGTAGTATCAAGGGACAGGGTACGTTCTACACCTTC
d_gene: TRBD1; abundance: few; v_gene: TRBV10-1; j_gene: TRBJ1-2; CDR3aa: CASSATGDYGYTF; CDR3nt: TGCGCCAGCAGCGCCACAGGGGACTATGGCTACACCTTC
d_gene: TRBD1; abundance: .; v_gene: TRBV30; j_gene: TRBJ1-2; CDR3aa: CAWSVTGNGYTF; CDR3nt: TGTGCCTGGAGTGTGACAGGGAATGGCTACACCTTC
d_gene: TRBD2; abundance: .; v_gene: TRBV5-1; j_gene: TRBJ2-3; CDR3aa: CASVAGGGADTQYF; CDR3nt: TGCGCCAGCGTAGCGGGGGGGGGAGCAGATACGCAGTATTTT
d_gene: .; abundance: few; v_gene: TRBV11-2; j_gene: TRBJ2-7; CDR3aa: CASSSPPGFEQYF; CDR3nt: TGTGCCAGCAGCTCCCCTCCAGGTTTCGAGCAGTACTTC
d_gene: .; abundance: few; v_gene: TRBV2; j_gene: TRBJ2-2; CDR3aa: CATPRPRSANTGELFF; CDR3nt: TGTGCCACCCCCCGGCCCAGGTCCGCGAACACCGGGGAGCTGTTTTTT
d_gene: TRBD1; abundance: .; v_gene: TRBV4-2; j_gene: TRBJ1-2; CDR3aa: CASSQPQDRAVVYGYTF; CDR3nt: TGTGCCAGCAGCCAACCGCAGGACAGGGCTGTGGTCTATGGCTACACCTTC
d_gene: TRBD1; abundance: .; v_gene: TRBV7-8; j_gene: TRBJ1-5; CDR3aa: CASSLGTGTQPQHF; CDR3nt: TGTGCCAGCAGCTTAGGGACAGGGACTCAGCCCCAGCATTTT
d_gene: .; abundance: few; v_gene: TRBV25-1; j_gene: TRBJ1-1; CDR3aa: CASSEVEGTEAFF; CDR3nt: TGTGCCAGCAGTGAAGTGGAGGGGACTGAAGCTTTCTTT
d_gene: .; abundance: few; v_gene: TRBV19; j_gene: TRBJ1-1; CDR3aa: CASSIGRETEAFF; CDR3nt: TGTGCCAGTAGTATAGGGAGGGAGACTGAAGCTTTCTTT